These 3 T cell receptor beta chains were sequenced from one sample in a study of T cells in Graves' hyperthyroidism and ophthalmopathy (dated by TCRdb to between 2017 and 2020). Library creation used multiplex PCR. The sequencer was an Illumina HiSeq 2000. Amplification of TCR beta CDR3 regions was carried out from RNA transcripts. A first-round RT-PCR of the TCR CDR3 used the HTBI primer set with the Qiagen OneStep RT-PCR kit. TCRdb took the public reads, trimmed them with fastp at Q25, ran MiXCR for clone calling and kept in-frame beta chains. CDR3 protein sequences are deduplicated, and each keeps its most common genes and DNA. This sample comprises about 400,000 distinct CDR3 sequences, more than 12% of them detected only once. Roughly a fifth of the sample goes to the ten largest clones. Sequencing input: blood. Every receptor here comes from a woman aged 25 to 45 with Graves' ophthalmopathy.

This clonotype was seen at least ten times. The chain carries TRBV12-3 or TRBV12-4 and TRBJ1-2; 9 nucleotides align to TRBD1. V lost 3 bases and J lost 8; bases outside the gene matches: 4. This CDR3 spans 13 amino acids. As DNA, the CDR3 is TGTGCCAGCAGTTTCGGGACAGGGATCGGCTACACCTTC. Its translation is CASSFGTGIGYTF.

This clonotype was observed at least ten times. The chain joins TRBV28 to TRBJ1-1; D unclear. The CDR3 length is 11 residues. Trimming pared 0 bases from V and 7 bases from J, leaving 3 bases between. CDR1 is MDHEN, CDR2 SYDVKM, per germline. The CDR3 reads CASSLWGEAFF. DNA for the CDR3: TGTGCCAGCAGTTTATGGGGTGAAGCTTTCTTT. The full variable domain, its missing parts supplied by reference TRBV28 and TRBJ1-1, is DVKVTQSSRYLVKRTGEKVFLECVQDMDHENMFWYRQDPGLGLRLIYFSYDVKMKEKGDIPEGYSVSREKKERFSLILESASTNQTSMYLCASSLWGEAFFGQGTRLTVV.

This clonotype was observed many times. The V gene is TRBV6-1, the J gene TRBJ2-5, with D perhaps TRBD1 (5 bases). This CDR3 spans 15 amino acids. The germline V gene has CDR1 MNHNS and CDR2 SASEGT. Trimming took 5 bases from V and 0 from J, leaving 13 bases between them. CDR3 DNA sequence: TGTGCCAGCAGTCCGACAGAAGTATACCAAGAGACCCAGTACTTC. Protein product: CASSPTEVYQETQYF.